These T cell receptor beta chains were read from a single sample in a study of T cell repertoires in cytomegalovirus infection. TCRdb used MiXCR to reprocess the reads, holding one entry per CDR3 protein. Altogether some 300,000 distinct CDR3 sequences are present, approximately 8.9% being singletons, with the ten largest covering approximately 2.3%. The sequenced material came from PBMCs. Source of these receptors: a human donor in good health (CMV status not recorded). Some clones in this sample may be carry-over from other donors' samples. CDR3s include the opening cysteine and the closing phenylalanine or tryptophan. Some rows have no size entry. The others give once, few or many, or a class for an expanded clone.

J: TRBJ1-2; size: many; V: TRBV7-2; CDR3: CASSLGRSGGYTF
J: TRBJ2-3; size: .; V: TRBV29-1; CDR3: CSALTGTDTQYF
J: TRBJ2-1; size: .; V: TRBV20-1; CDR3: CSASTGGGYNEQFF
J: TRBJ2-1; size: .; V: TRBV15; CDR3: CATSRLVKWQGSNEQFF
J: TRBJ2-3; size: .; V: TRBV14; CDR3: CASSYYRERGGRDTQYF
J: TRBJ1-2; size: many; V: TRBV20-1; CDR3: CSARDGSHGYTF
J: TRBJ2-7; size: many; V: TRBV28; CDR3: CASSWDSSRGEQYF
J: TRBJ1-5; size: .; V: TRBV29-1; CDR3: CSVEDTASNQPQHF
J: TRBJ2-2; size: once; V: TRBV5-1; CDR3: CASSLDSTYTGELFF
J: TRBJ2-7; size: many; V: TRBV18; CDR3: CASSPASTISYEQYF
J: TRBJ1-1; size: many; V: TRBV29-1; CDR3: CSVDGGNTEAFF
J: TRBJ1-2; size: few; V: TRBV29-1; CDR3: CSVRVSGDSYGYTF
J: TRBJ1-2; size: many; V: TRBV29-1; CDR3: CSVEDPGREAYGYTF
J: TRBJ2-7; size: many; V: TRBV6-6; CDR3: CASRTPSVYEQYF
J: TRBJ2-3; size: few; V: TRBV29-1; CDR3: CSVDTANTQYF
J: TRBJ1-1; size: many; V: TRBV7-2; CDR3: CASSLITEAFF
J: TRBJ2-1; size: many; V: TRBV7-2; CDR3: CASSFLKRQFF
J: TRBJ1-5; size: .; V: TRBV10-3; CDR3: CATSLGTNQPQHF
J: TRBJ1-2; size: many; V: TRBV20-1; CDR3: CSATDSPPCTF
J: TRBJ2-5; size: few; V: TRBV20-1; CDR3: CTTWGGGETQYF
J: TRBJ1-5; size: many; V: TRBV19; CDR3: CASSINGGSGQHF
J: TRBJ1-2; size: many; V: TRBV6-5; CDR3: CASSYGHRRGDYGYTF
J: TRBJ1-1; size: many; V: TRBV20-1; CDR3: CIPDSRGTEAFF
J: TRBJ2-2; size: many; V: TRBV6-2/TRBV6-3; CDR3: CASSYSGTGGSGELFF
J: TRBJ1-1; size: many; V: TRBV29-1; CDR3: CSVAGGGGTEAFF
J: TRBJ1-1; size: many; V: TRBV5-1; CDR3: CASSLEGTLNTEAFF
J: TRBJ2-3; size: many; V: TRBV10-3; CDR3: CAISDGQDTQYF
J: TRBJ2-5; size: many; V: TRBV6-6; CDR3: CASSYSIASGKTQYF
J: TRBJ2-7; size: many; V: TRBV7-2; CDR3: CASSLERGQALQYF
J: TRBJ1-2; size: many; V: TRBV7-2; CDR3: CASSSRDRGSPYGYTF
J: TRBJ2-5; size: many; V: TRBV19; CDR3: CASSMKGSQETQYF
J: TRBJ1-1; size: many; V: TRBV25-1; CDR3: CASSADGGGNTEAFF
J: TRBJ2-5; size: many; V: TRBV7-9; CDR3: CASSLESAQETQYF
J: TRBJ2-2; size: .; V: TRBV5-1; CDR3: CASSFQGAHGELFF
J: TRBJ2-1; size: .; V: TRBV19; CDR3: CASNSGGKGNEQFF
J: TRBJ2-7; size: many; V: TRBV20-1; CDR3: CSARLAGAIYEQYF
J: TRBJ2-5; size: many; V: TRBV28; CDR3: CASSDERGTQETQYF
J: TRBJ2-2; size: many; V: TRBV7-7; CDR3: CASSLGSGGTGELFF
J: TRBJ2-4; size: few; V: TRBV9; CDR3: CASNDNPAKNIQYF
J: TRBJ1-2; size: many; V: TRBV2; CDR3: CASSQRVSYYGYTF
J: TRBJ1-1; size: many; V: TRBV20-1; CDR3: CSAYRDRRNTEAFF
J: TRBJ2-3; size: few; V: TRBV20-1; CDR3: CSATSSGGADTQYF
J: TRBJ1-5; size: .; V: TRBV10-1; CDR3: CASSESELPQHF
J: TRBJ2-7; size: .; V: TRBV7-9; CDR3: CASSLLRGSPDYEQYF
J: TRBJ1-2; size: many; V: TRBV6-2/TRBV6-3; CDR3: CASISDRVVGYTF
J: TRBJ1-2; size: .; V: TRBV18; CDR3: CASSPNRVYGYTF
J: TRBJ1-2; size: few; V: TRBV4-3; CDR3: CASSQDVVGAPNYGYTF
J: TRBJ1-3; size: many; V: TRBV7-2; CDR3: CASSLAWGSSGNTIYF
J: TRBJ2-2; size: many; V: TRBV6-5; CDR3: CASSFFDSPTAAGELFF